This T cell receptor (beta chain) comes out of a study of blood T cell repertoires in COVID-19. The protocol was immunoSEQ multiplex PCR, while the TCRdb copy is restricted to in-frame clones and leaves out a portion. The sample includes around 200,000 clones, about 85% seen only once; the top ten take more than 6.5%. After removal of 0 bases from V and 8 bases from J, the junction contained 5 bases not matched to a gene. Germline values: CDR1 SGHRS, CDR2 YFSETQ. The CDR3 runs to 14 residues. Turning to this clone: The sample carries other DNA sequences with the same CDR3.

Material: peripheral blood. The sequence was obtained from a woman over 75 in a cohort sampled during active or convalescent COVID-19. This rearrangement joins TRBV5-1 to TRBJ1-2, with 9 bases matching TRBD1. The CDR3 is CASSLGGQGSGYTF. Here the CDR3 DNA reads TGCGCCAGCAGCTTGGGGGGACAGGGCAGCGGCTACACCTTC. The complete variable domain, with remaining parts taken from reference TRBV5-1 and TRBJ1-2, reads KAGVTQTPRYLIKTRGQQVTLSCSPISGHRSVSWYQQTPGQGLQFLFEYFSETQRNKGNFPGRFSGRQFSNSRSEMNVSTLELGDSALYLCASSLGGQGSGYTFGSGTRLTVV.